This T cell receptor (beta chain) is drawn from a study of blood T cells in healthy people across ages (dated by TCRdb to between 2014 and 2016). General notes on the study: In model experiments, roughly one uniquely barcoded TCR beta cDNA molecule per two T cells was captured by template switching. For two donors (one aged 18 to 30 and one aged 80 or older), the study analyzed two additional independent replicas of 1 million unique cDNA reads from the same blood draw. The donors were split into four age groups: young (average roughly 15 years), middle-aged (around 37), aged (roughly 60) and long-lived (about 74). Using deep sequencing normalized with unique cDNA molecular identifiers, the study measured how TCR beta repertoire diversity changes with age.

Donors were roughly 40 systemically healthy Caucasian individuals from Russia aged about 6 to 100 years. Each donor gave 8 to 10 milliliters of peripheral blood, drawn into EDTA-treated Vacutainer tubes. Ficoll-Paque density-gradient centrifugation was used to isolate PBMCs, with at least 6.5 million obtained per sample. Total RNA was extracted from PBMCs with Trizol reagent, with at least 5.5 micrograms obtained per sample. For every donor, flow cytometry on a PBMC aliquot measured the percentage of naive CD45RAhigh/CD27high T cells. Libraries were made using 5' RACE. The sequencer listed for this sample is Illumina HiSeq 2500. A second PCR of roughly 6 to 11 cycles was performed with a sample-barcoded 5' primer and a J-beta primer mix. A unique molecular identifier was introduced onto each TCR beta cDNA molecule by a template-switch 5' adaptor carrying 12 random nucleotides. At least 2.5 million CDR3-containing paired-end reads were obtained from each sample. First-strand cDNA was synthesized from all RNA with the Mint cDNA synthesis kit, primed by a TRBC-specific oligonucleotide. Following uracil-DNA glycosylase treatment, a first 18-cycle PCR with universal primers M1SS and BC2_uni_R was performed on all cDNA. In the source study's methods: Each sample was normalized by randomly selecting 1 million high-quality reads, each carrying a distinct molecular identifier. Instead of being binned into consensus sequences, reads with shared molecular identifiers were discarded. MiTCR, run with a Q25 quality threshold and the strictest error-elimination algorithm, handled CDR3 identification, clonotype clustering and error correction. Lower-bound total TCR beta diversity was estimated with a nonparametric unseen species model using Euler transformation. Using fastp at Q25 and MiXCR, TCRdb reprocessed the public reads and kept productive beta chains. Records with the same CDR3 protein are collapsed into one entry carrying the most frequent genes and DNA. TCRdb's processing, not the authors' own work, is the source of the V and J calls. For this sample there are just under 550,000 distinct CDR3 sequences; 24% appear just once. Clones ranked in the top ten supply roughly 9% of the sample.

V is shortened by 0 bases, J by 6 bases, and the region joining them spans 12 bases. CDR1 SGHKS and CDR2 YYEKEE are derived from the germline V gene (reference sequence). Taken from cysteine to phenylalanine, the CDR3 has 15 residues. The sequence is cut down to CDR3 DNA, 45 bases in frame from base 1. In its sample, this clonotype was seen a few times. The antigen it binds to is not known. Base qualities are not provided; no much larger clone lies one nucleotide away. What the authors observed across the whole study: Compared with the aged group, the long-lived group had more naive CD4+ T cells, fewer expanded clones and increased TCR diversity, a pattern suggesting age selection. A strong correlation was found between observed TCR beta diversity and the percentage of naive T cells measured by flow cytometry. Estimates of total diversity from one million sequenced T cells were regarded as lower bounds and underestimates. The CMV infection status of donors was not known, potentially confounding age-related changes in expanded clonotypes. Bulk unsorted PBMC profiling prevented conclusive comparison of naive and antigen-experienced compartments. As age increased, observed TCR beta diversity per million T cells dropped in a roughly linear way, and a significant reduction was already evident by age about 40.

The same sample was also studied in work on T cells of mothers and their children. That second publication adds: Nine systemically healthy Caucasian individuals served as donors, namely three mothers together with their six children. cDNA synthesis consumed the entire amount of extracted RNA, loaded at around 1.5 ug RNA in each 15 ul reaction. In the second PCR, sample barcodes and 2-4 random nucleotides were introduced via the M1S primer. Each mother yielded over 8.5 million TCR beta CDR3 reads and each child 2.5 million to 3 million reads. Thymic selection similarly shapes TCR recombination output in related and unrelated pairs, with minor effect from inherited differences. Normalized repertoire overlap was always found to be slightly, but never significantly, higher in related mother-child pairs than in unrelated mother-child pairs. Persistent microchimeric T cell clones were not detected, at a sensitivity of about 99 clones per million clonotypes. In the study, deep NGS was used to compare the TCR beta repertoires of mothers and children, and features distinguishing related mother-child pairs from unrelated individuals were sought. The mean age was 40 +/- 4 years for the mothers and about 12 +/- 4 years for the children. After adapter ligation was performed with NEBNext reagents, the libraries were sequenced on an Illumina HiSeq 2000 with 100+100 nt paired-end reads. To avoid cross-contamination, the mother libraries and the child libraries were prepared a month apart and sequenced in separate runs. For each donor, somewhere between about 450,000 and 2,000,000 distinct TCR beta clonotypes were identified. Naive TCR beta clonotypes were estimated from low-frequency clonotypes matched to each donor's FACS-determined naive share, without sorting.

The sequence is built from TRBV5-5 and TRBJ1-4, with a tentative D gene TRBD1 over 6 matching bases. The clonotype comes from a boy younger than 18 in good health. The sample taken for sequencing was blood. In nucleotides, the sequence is TGTGCCAGCAGCTTGGTATGGGGGGGCGATGAAAAACTGTTTTTT. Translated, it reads CASSLVWGGDEKLFF.